This entry concerns a single TCR beta chain. Its antigen is undetermined. Authors' analysis steps: Per sample, the median was roughly 96,000 TCRs, with values from around 25,000 to 690,000. TCRdb re-called the RACE reads through MiXCR, storing one row per CDR3 protein. Clone size and V and J calls follow TCRdb, not the original study. This table has 280,000 or so distinct CDR3 sequences, over 7.5% appearing once. Germline V gene data show CDR1 as SEHNR and CDR2 as FQNEAQ (reference sequence). The length of the CDR3 is 18 residues. V was cut by 5 bases and J by 4 bases, with 26 bases left in between. This sample is part of a study of human T cells and chemical hapten exposure. Whole-study results and caveats: Significantly more large CDR3 similarity clusters arose among expanded TCRs than among controls.

Time point meaning: pre-sensitization, week 0. Treatment given: therapeutic diphenylcyclopropenone sensitization with weekly scalp DPC. The input for sequencing was whole blood, taken in connection with sensitization to the hapten diphenylcyclopropenone (DPC). The chain couples TRBV7-9 to TRBJ2-5; a weak D match, TRBD2 (5 bases). This receptor was taken from a man younger than 35 with alopecia areata. Some clones in this sample may be carry-over from other donors' samples. This CDR3 is CASSRGGRHAKVGETQYF. The CDR3 coding sequence is TGTGCCAGCAGCCGAGGAGGACGTCACGCTAAGGTGGGAGAGACCCAGTACTTC.